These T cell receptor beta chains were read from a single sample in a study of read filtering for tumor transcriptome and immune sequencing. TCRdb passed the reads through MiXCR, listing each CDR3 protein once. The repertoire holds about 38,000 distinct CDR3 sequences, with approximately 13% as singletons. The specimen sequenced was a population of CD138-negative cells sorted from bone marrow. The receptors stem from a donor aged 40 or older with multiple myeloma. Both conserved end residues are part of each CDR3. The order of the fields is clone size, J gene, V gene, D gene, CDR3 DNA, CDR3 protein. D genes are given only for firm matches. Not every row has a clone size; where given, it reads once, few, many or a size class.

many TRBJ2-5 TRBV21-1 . TGTGCCAGCACCCCCCGAGGGGGGTGCCGAGAGACCCAGTACTTC CASTPRGGCRETQYF
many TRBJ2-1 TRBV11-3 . TGTGCCAGCAGCTCACACAAGGGCCGGGAGCGAGAGCGGGTCTTC CASSSHKGRERERVF
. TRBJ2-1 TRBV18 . TGTGCCAGCCTCCTGGAGTGGGGCTCCTACAATGAGCAGTTCTTT CASLLEWGSYNEQFF
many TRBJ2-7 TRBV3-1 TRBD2 TGTGCCAGCAGCCAAGACGGGCTAGCGGGGACCTACGAGCAGTACTTC CASSQDGLAGTYEQYF
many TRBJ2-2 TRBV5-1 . TGCGCCAGTAGGGAACAGGTCAACACCGGGGAGCTGTTTTTT CASREQVNTGELFF
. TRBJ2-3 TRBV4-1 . TGCGCCAGCAGCCATGAGGCCAGCGTCCCAGATACGCAGTATTTT CASSHEASVPDTQYF
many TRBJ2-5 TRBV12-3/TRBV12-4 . TGTGCCAGCACCCCCGTAGGGGGGCGATCCGGAGAGACCCAGTACTTC CASTPVGGRSGETQYF
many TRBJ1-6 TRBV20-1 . TGCAGTGCTAGAGCGGGAAAAGGGGCCTATAATTCACCCCTCCACTTT CSARAGKGAYNSPLHF
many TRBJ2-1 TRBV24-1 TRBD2 TGTGCCACCAGTGATTTGGCTAGCGGGAGGGGGCATGAGCAGTTCTTC CATSDLASGRGHEQFF
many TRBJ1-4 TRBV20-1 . TGCAGTGCTAGATACGGTTCCGCAACTAATGAAAAACTGTTTTTT CSARYGSATNEKLFF
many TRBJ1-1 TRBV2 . TGTGCCAGCAGTGGTCAGGGAAACACTGAAGCTTTCTTT CASSGQGNTEAFF
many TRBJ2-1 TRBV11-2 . TGTGCCAGCAGCGGAGGGCCACTCTACAATGAGCAGTTCTTC CASSGGPLYNEQFF
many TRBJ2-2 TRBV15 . TGTGCCACCAGCAGAGTGTCCGGCGGAGCGAACACCGGGGAGCTGTTTTTT CATSRVSGGANTGELFF
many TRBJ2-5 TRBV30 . TGTGCCTGGAGTGTTATACAAGAGACCCAGTACTTC CAWSVIQETQYF
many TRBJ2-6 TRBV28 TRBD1 TGTGCCAGCAGCTGGGACAGTAACTCTGGGGCCAACGTCCTGACTTTC CASSWDSNSGANVLTF
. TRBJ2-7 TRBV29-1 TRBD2 TGCAGCGTTGGACTAGCGGGAGGGCTTGAGGGAGAGCAGTGCTTC CSVGLAGGLEGEQCF
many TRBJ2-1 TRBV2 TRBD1 TGTGCCAGCAGTTACGGGACAGGACGCAATGAGCAGTTCTTC CASSYGTGRNEQFF
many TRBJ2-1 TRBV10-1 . TGCGCCAGCAGTAATCGGGCAGGTGAGCAGTTCTTC CASSNRAGEQFF
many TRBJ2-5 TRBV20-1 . TGCAGTGCTAAATTAGGAGAGACCCAGTACTTC CSAKLGETQYF
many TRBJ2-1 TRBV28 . TGTGCCAGCAACAAACGGGTCTCCAATGAGCAGTTCTTC CASNKRVSNEQFF
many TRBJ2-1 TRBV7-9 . TGTGCCAGCAGCTCAGACTACTACAATGAGCAGTTCTTC CASSSDYYNEQFF
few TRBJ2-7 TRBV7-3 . TGTGCCAGCAGCCCGTTTCCGGGACACCTCTACGAGCAGTACTTC CASSPFPGHLYEQYF
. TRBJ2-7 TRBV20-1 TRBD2 TGCAGTGCTAGAGATACTAGCGGGTGCGAGCAGTACTTC CSARDTSGCEQYF
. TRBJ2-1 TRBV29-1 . TGCAGCGTTTCGCTCAGAGGGGGGCCGGGGCTGGCAGGCGGACACAATGAGCAGTTCTTC CSVSLRGGPGLAGGHNEQFF
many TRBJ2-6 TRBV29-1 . TGCAGCGTTGGGGACTCTGGGGCCAACGTCCTGACTTTC CSVGDSGANVLTF
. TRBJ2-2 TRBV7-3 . TGTGCCAGCAGCGCGCCGGGGACCGGGGAGCTGTTTTTT CASSAPGTGELFF
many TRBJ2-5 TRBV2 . TGTGCCAGCAGTGACAGGGTAGAGACCCAGTACTTC CASSDRVETQYF
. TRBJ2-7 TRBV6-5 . TGTGCCAGCAGCACCAACTACGAGCAGTACTTC CASSTNYEQYF
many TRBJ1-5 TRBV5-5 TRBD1 TGTGCCAGCAGCCCCGGCGTGGACAGGGGACAGCCCCAGCATTTT CASSPGVDRGQPQHF
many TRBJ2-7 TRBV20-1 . TGCAGTGCTAGGGGAGTTCTACCTGCCTACGAGCAGTACTTC CSARGVLPAYEQYF
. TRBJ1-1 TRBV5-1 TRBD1 TGCGCCAGCAAGGGACAGGGTAACATGAACACTGAAGCTTTCTTT CASKGQGNMNTEAFF
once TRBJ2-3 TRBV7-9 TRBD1 TGTGCCAGCAGCGCGACAGGGGCCCTCACAGATAGGCAGTATTTT CASSATGALTDRQYF
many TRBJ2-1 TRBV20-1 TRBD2 TGCAGTGTTCTACCGGGACTAGCATCCAATGAGCAGTTCTTC CSVLPGLASNEQFF
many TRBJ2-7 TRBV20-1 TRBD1 TGCAGTGCTAGATACACAGGGGGGAGATACGAGCAGTACTTC CSARYTGGRYEQYF
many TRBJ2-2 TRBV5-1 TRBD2 TGCGCCAGCAGCCCGGGACTAGCGGTGAACACCGGGGAGCTGTTTTTT CASSPGLAVNTGELFF
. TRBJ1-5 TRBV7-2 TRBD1 TGTGCCAGCAGCTTAGACAGGGGGAGTCATCAGCCCCAGCGTTTT CASSLDRGSHQPQRF
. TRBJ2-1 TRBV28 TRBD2 TGTGCCGGCAGCCAAGCGGGGATCCGCCTTAGCTCCCACAATGAGCAGTTCTTC CAGSQAGIRLSSHNEQFF
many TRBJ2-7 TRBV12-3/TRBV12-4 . TGTGCCAGCAGTTCCGGACTCGGGGAGCAGTACTTC CASSSGLGEQYF
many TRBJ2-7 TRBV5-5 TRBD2 TGTGCCAGCAGCTTGGAGCTCAGCGGGGAACAGTACTTC CASSLELSGEQYF
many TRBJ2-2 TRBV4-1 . TGCGCCAGCAGCCACGCACAGATATCCGGGGAGCTGTTTTTT CASSHAQISGELFF
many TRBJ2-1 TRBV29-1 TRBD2 TGCAGCGTTTTAGGGCCCAGCGGGAGCCACAATGAGCAGTTCTTC CSVLGPSGSHNEQFF
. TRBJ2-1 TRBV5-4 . TGTGCCAGCAGCTTGGACGTAAGGTCTTACAAGGAGCAGTCCTTC CASSLDVRSYKEQSF
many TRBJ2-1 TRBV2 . TGTGCCAGCAGGAGGGGGGAGACCCTGGGCTTC CASRRGETLGF
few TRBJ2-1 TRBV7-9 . TGTGCCAGCAGCGCCGCGACCACCCTTCGGAGCTCCTACAATGAGCAGTTCTTC CASSAATTLRSSYNEQFF
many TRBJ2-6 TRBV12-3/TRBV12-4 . TGTGCCAGCGCAGAGATGTCTGGGGCCAACGTCCTGACTTTC CASAEMSGANVLTF
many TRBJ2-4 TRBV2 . TGTGCCAGCAGTGAACAGGTTCTAGCCAAAAACATTCAGTACTTC CASSEQVLAKNIQYF
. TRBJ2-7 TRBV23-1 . TGCGCCAGCAGTCCCCGAGGCAGCGGTTACGAGCAGTACTTC CASSPRGSGYEQYF
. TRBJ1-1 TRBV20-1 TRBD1 TGCAGCGTTGAATCTGGACAGGGGATTACTGAAGCTTTCTTT CSVESGQGITEAFF
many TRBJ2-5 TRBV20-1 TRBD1 TGCAGTGCTCTCAAGACAGGGAGCGAGACCCAGTACTTC CSALKTGSETQYF
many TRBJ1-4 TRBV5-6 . TGTGCCAGCAGCTTGGGGGCATCTAATGAAAAACTGTTTTTT CASSLGASNEKLFF
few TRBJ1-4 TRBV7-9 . TGTGCCAGCAGCTTAGGGGACACATTAAAACTGTTTTTT CASSLGDTLKLFF
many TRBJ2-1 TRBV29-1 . TGCAGCGTTGAAACTGGTGTGAGAAGCTCCTACAATGAGCAGTTCTTC CSVETGVRSSYNEQFF
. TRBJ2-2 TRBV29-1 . TGCAGCTCCCGGGGGAAGAACACCGGGGAGCTGTTTTTT CSSRGKNTGELFF
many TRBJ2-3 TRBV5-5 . TGTGCCAGCAGCTTAGGCCGCACAGATACGCAGTATTTT CASSLGRTDTQYF
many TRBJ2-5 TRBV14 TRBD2 TGTGCCAGCAGCCAAGCGTCCCTAGCGGGAGTGGAGACCCAGTACTTC CASSQASLAGVETQYF
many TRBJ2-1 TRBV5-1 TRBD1 TGCGCCAGCAGCTTCGGACAGGGACCCTACAATGAGCAGTTCTTC CASSFGQGPYNEQFF
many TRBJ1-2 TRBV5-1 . TGCGCCAGCAGCTTGATGGGGGTTGACTATGGCTACACCTTC CASSLMGVDYGYTF
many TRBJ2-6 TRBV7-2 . TGTGCCAGCAGCCTCTACTCTGGGGCCAACGTTCTGACTTTC CASSLYSGANVLTF
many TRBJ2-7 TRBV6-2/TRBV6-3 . TGTGCCAGCAGTTACGTCGAATACTACGAGCAGTACTTC CASSYVEYYEQYF
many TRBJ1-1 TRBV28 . TGTGCCAGCAATACGAGAAGTCCGCCGGACACTGAAGCTTTCTTT CASNTRSPPDTEAFF